Listed here are 27 T cell receptor beta chains from one sample, sequenced in a study of identifying expanded T cells in peripheral blood. This table comes from immunoSEQ multiplex PCR, and its TCRdb copy is limited to in-frame clones, with some not included. The sample consists of over 85,000 clones, more than 75% of them appearing once. Sequencing was done on a sample of blood. All receptors come from a person between 18 and 75 years old in good health.

This chain uses TRBV19 with TRBJ2-7; TRBD1 aligns across 9 bases. After removal of 1 base from V and 1 base from J, the junction contained 2 bases not matched to a gene. Germline V CDR1 and CDR2: LNHDA, SQIVND (reference sequence). CDR3 length: 15 amino acids. DNA of the CDR3: TGTGCCAGTAGTATAGGAGGACAGGGGTCCTACGAGCAGTACTTC. Amino acid sequence: CASSIGGQGSYEQYF.

V gene TRBV5-1 combines with J gene TRBJ1-1; TRBD1 might be the D (5 bases). Germline CDR1 and CDR2: SGHRS and YFSETQ. The CDR3 sequence is 13 residues long. The V end lost 2 bases, the J end lost 6 bases, and 11 bases lay between the germline ends. CDR3 coding DNA: TGCGCCAGCAGCTTTCAGGGAGGGTCTGAAGCTTTCTTT. Amino acids: CASSFQGGSEAFF.

This clone is medium-sized (0.01 to 0.1%) in the sample. V usage is TRBV9 and J usage is TRBJ1-2; no firm D call. From germline, CDR1 is SGDLS and CDR2 YYNGEE. There are 15 residues in the CDR3. V lost 0 bases and J lost 5, with 14 bases in between. The CDR3 spells CASSVGLSGKYGYTF. CDR3 coding DNA: TGTGCCAGCAGCGTAGGTCTTTCCGGGAAATATGGCTACACCTTC.

The J gene is TRBJ1-6, the V gene TRBV7-9, with D tentatively TRBD1 (5 bases). Germline-derived CDR1 and CDR2 are SEHNR and FQNEAQ (reference sequence). The CDR3 covers 16 residues. Trimming pared 8 bases from V and 2 bases from J, leaving 16 bases between. CDR3 bases: TGTGCCAGCGGGGTTGGTCTGACAGCCTATAATTCACCCCTCCACTTT. As protein: CASGVGLTAYNSPLHF.

This clone has just one count. This chain connects TRBV21-1 to TRBJ1-5; the DNA was not compared with TRBD1, the D call given in the table. TRBV21-1 is given as a pseudogene. The CDR3 runs to 17 residues. This CDR3 reads CASSTRSTVYSNQPQHF. CDR3 sequence (DNA): TGTGCCAGCAGCACAAGATCGACAGTTTATAGCAATCAGCCCCAGCATTTT.

The count of this clone is one. The chain links TRBV5-1 to TRBJ1-6; perhaps TRBD1 as D (5 bases). Trimming left V 2 bases short and J 7 bases short, with 13 bases between. The CDR3 is 15 amino acids. Germline CDR1 and CDR2: SGHRS and YFSETQ. CDR3 residues: CASSLRERGNSPLHF. The DNA of the CDR3 is TGCGCCAGCAGCTTAAGGGAAAGGGGAAATTCACCCCTCCACTTT.

The table lists this clone with a few counts. The CDR3 spells CASVSWNQETQYF. The DNA of the CDR3 is TGTGCCAGCGTGAGCTGGAACCAAGAGACCCAGTACTTC. The chain has TRBV5-6 and TRBJ2-5, with D unclear. There are 13 residues in the CDR3. V lost 7 bases and J lost 0, with 10 bases in between. The germline gives CDR1 SGHDT, CDR2 YYEEEE. The full variable domain, completed using reference TRBV5-6 and TRBJ2-5, is DAGVTQSPTHLIKTRGQQVTLRCSPKSGHDTVSWYQQALGQGPQFIFQYYEEEERQRGNFPDRFSGHQFPNYSSELNVNALLLGDSALYLCASVSWNQETQYFGPGTRLLVL.

This clone appeared once. The gene calls are TRBV11-3 and TRBJ2-2; D is possibly TRBD2 (5 bases). The CDR3 loop spans 15 amino acids. Deletions cut 5 bases from V and 3 bases from J, with 13 bases between. Looked up from germline, CDR1 is SGHNT and CDR2 is YENEEA. The CDR3 DNA sequence: TGTGCCAGCAGCCCCCCCCGGGGAGACACCGGGGAGCTGTTTTTT. Its protein product is CASSPPRGDTGELFF.

The V call is TRBV4-1, the J call TRBJ1-4; D gene uncertain. V gave up 0 bases and J gave up 5 bases, with 10 bases separating them. The CDR3 has 15 residues. Germline-derived CDR1 and CDR2 are MGHRA and YSYEKL. CDR3 sequence reads: CASSQDRQVNEKLFF. CDR3 nucleotides: TGCGCCAGCAGCCAAGATCGGCAGGTGAATGAAAAACTGTTTTTT.

This rearrangement joins TRBV5-1 to TRBJ1-3; D remains unclear. The CDR3 extends over 19 amino acids. Trimming removed 4 bases at V and 0 bases at J, with 23 bases between. The germline V gene encodes CDR1 SGHRS and CDR2 YFSETQ. The chain's CDR3 is CASSPNFLTDVGSGNTIYF. The CDR3 DNA sequence: TGCGCCAGCAGCCCGAACTTCTTAACGGACGTCGGCTCTGGAAACACCATATATTTT.

The gene calls are TRBV6-1 and TRBJ1-2; D is unresolved. The length of the CDR3 is 14 residues. Germline assignment: CDR1 MNHNS and CDR2 SASEGT. The V gene lost 5 bases and the J gene lost 7 bases, with 17 bases spanning the gap. The CDR3 region has the DNA TGTGCCAGCAGTTCCCCGGCCGCTTTGCGTGGCTACACCTTC. Its protein is CASSSPAALRGYTF.

This clone was detected only a few times. The chain uses TRBV6-5 and TRBJ1-5; D call uncertain. Germline CDR1 MNHEY, CDR2 SVGAGI. This CDR3 contains 14 residues. V lost 0 bases, J lost 7 bases, and 10 bases lay in between. The CDR3 loop reads CASSYSIVGQPQHF. The CDR3 DNA sequence: TGTGCCAGCAGTTACTCGATAGTCGGGCAGCCCCAGCATTTT.

The J gene is TRBJ1-1, the V gene TRBV5-6; D remains unclear. The V and J ends lost 6 bases and 8 bases respectively, with 17 bases between them. The CDR3 totals 13 residues. Germline-derived CDR1 and CDR2 are SGHDT and YYEEEE. The CDR3 DNA sequence: TGTGCCAGCAACCTCGCCTCATCTTCCGAAGCTTTCTTT. Amino acid sequence: CASNLASSSEAFF.

This chain links TRBV9 with TRBJ1-3; 7 bases line up with TRBD1. Germline trimming cut 3 bases from V and 7 bases from J; bases unmatched to any gene: 10. This CDR3 comprises 15 residues. The germline V gene encodes CDR1 SGDLS and CDR2 YYNGEE. CDR3 sequence (DNA): TGTGCCAGCAGCGGCGTGCAGGGGGACGCCAACACCATATATTTT. This sequence encodes CASSGVQGDANTIYF.

The chain couples TRBV5-4 to TRBJ2-5, with no clear D. V was cut by 0 bases and J by 6 bases, with 3 bases left in between. Looked up from germline, CDR1 is SGHNT and CDR2 is YYREEE (reference sequence). The CDR3 runs to 11 residues. The CDR3 sequence is CASSLGKTQYF. CDR3 DNA sequence: TGTGCCAGCAGCTTGGGTAAGACCCAGTACTTC.

The genes are TRBV7-2 and TRBJ2-4, with D perhaps TRBD2 (6 bases). V was cut by 5 bases and J by 0 bases, with 23 bases left in between. The CDR3 loop spans 19 amino acids. Germline V gene sequence: CDR1 SGHTA, CDR2 FQGNSA. The chain's CDR3 is CASSPGLPLVILAKNIQYF. In DNA form, the CDR3 reads TGTGCCAGCAGCCCGGGACTGCCTCTCGTTATCCTAGCCAAAAACATTCAGTACTTC.

The gene calls are TRBV27 and TRBJ2-1, with D hard to call. Per the germline V gene, CDR1 is MNHEY and CDR2 is SMNVEV (reference sequence). This CDR3 has 14 residues. V lost 2 bases and J lost 7, with 12 bases in between. The CDR3 protein is CASSLTLELNEQFF. The CDR3 DNA reads as TGTGCCAGCAGTTTAACCCTGGAGTTAAATGAGCAGTTCTTC.

V is TRBV6-6 and J is TRBJ1-2; 7 nucleotides match TRBD1. CDR1 is MNHNY, CDR2 SVGAGI, per germline (reference sequence). V lost 2 bases and J lost 4; bases outside the gene matches: 4. This CDR3 has 14 amino acids. In nucleotides, the CDR3 is TGTGCCAGCAGTTACGGCCAGGGGGGCTATGGCTACACCTTC. It is translated as CASSYGQGGYGYTF.

The chain uses TRBV7-2 and TRBJ1-5; D unresolved. Germline loops: CDR1 SGHTA, CDR2 FQGNSA. The CDR3 has 12 residues. Trimming removed 1 base at V and 7 bases at J, with 5 bases between. CDR3 sequence reads: CASSLEGQPQHF. The CDR3 region has the DNA TGTGCCAGCAGCTTAGAGGGACAGCCCCAGCATTTT.

The V gene is TRBV6-6, the J gene TRBJ2-7, with TRBD1 matching over 12 bases. Germline lookup yields CDR1 MNHNY and CDR2 SVGAGI (reference sequence). With V trimmed by 6 bases and J by 11 bases, 17 bases remained unmatched. This CDR3 contains 16 residues. This CDR3 reads CASRGTGGAPLILEYF. DNA for the CDR3: TGTGCCAGCAGGGGGACAGGGGGCGCCCCCCTGATATTGGAGTACTTC.

The gene calls are TRBV11-2 and TRBJ1-2; D unclear. The CDR3 contains 15 residues. Trimming left V 3 bases short and J 0 bases short, with 11 bases between. The V gene's germline CDR1 is SGHAT and CDR2 FQNNGV. The CDR3 coding sequence is TGTGCCAGCAGCTTTGGGTCGGGGTCTAACTATGGCTACACCTTC. Protein product: CASSFGSGSNYGYTF.

The chain is built from TRBV7-2 and TRBJ1-2; weak D call: TRBD1 (6 bases). Trimming took off 5 bases at V and 6 bases at J, with 22 bases between the two ends. The germline V gene has CDR1 SGHTA and CDR2 FQGNSA. This CDR3 comprises 16 residues. CDR3 DNA sequence: TGTGCCAGCAGCCCGAATAACGTGGGGGCGTCGCATGGCTACACCTTC. Its protein is CASSPNNVGASHGYTF.

This clone has more than one count but fewer than ten. The genes are TRBV7-9 and TRBJ1-4, with 7 bases matching TRBD1. The CDR3 has 14 residues. The ends lost 6 bases at V and 6 bases at J; junction bases unmatched: 7. Per the germline V gene, CDR1 is SEHNR and CDR2 is FQNEAQ (reference sequence). Written as DNA, the CDR3 is TGTGCCAGCAGACCCGGGACAGCCCATGAAAAACTGTTTTTT. Translated: CASRPGTAHEKLFF.

V is TRBV28 and J is TRBJ1-5; 10 bases agree with TRBD1. Per germline, CDR1 MDHEN and CDR2 SYDVKM. V shed 4 bases, J shed 6 bases, and the junction held 9 bases outside the gene matches. The CDR3 runs to 16 residues. CDR3 protein: CASSYYPGQGGQPQHF. The CDR3 region has the DNA TGTGCCAGCAGTTACTACCCCGGACAGGGGGGTCAGCCCCAGCATTTT.

CDR3 sequence reads: CASSYRGQVPIGYTF. CDR3 sequence (DNA): TGTGCCAGCAGTTACCGAGGACAGGTCCCTATCGGCTACACCTTC. The rearrangement joins TRBV6-5 to TRBJ1-2, with 7 bases lining up with TRBD1. J was trimmed by 8 bases and V by 2 bases; bases with no gene match: 11. This CDR3 is 15 amino acids long. CDR1 and CDR2 from the germline V gene are MNHEY and SVGAGI.

As DNA, the CDR3 is TGTGCCAGCAGCTCTGTGGGCTATGGCTACACCTTC. Its translation is CASSSVGYGYTF. The rearrangement joins TRBV11-3 to TRBJ1-2; the D is unclear. This CDR3 spans 12 amino acids. CDR1 is SGHNT and CDR2 is YENEEA in the germline V gene. With 4 bases removed from V and 4 bases from J, the gap between germline ends came to 7 bases. The entire variable domain, with the rest obtained from reference TRBV11-3 and TRBJ1-2, is as follows: EAGVVQSPRYKIIEKKQPVAFWCNPISGHNTLYWYLQNLGQGPELLIRYENEEAVDDSQLPKDRFSAERLKGVDSTLKIQPAELGDSAVYLCASSSVGYGYTFGSGTRLTVV.

The chain employs TRBV5-6 and TRBJ2-3, with D perhaps TRBD1 (6 bases). Germline CDR1 and CDR2: SGHDT and YYEEEE. This CDR3 is 12 amino acids long. The V end lost 6 bases, the J end lost 5 bases, and 10 bases lay between the germline ends. The CDR3 nucleotides are TGTGCCAGCACTACAGGGTTAGATACGCAGTATTTT. Residues: CASTTGLDTQYF.